These 3 T cell receptor beta chains originate from one sample sequenced in a study of T cell changes during pregnancy in multiple sclerosis. Assay used: immunoSEQ multiplex PCR; TCRdb lists only in-frame clones, some missing. The data hold about 24,000 clones, with about 87% observed a single time. The material was CD4+ T cells from peripheral blood mononuclear cells, obtained in the second trimester of pregnancy. These receptors came from a female donor in good health, enrolled as a control in a pregnancy study.

The genes are TRBV5-4 and TRBJ1-1; D is ambiguous. Per germline, CDR1 SGHNT and CDR2 YYREEE (reference sequence). The V and J ends lost 5 bases and 0 bases respectively, with 14 bases between them. CDR3 length equals 15 residues. For the CDR3, the DNA is TGTGCCAGCAGTAAACCCGGGTCTCTGAACACTGAAGCTTTCTTT. It encodes CASSKPGSLNTEAFF.

This clone has only one observation. The V gene is TRBV14, the J gene TRBJ1-1; TRBD1 agrees at 11 bases. Unmatched junction bases numbered 4, after V lost 4 bases and J lost 6 bases. CDR1 and CDR2 from the germline V gene are SGHDN and FVKESK. The CDR3 is 14 residues long. The CDR3 DNA reads TGTGCCAGCAGCCCTTGGACAGGGGGCTCTGAAGCTTTCTTT. Protein sequence: CASSPWTGGSEAFF.

The chain couples TRBV18 to TRBJ1-2; D is unclear. This CDR3 is 13 amino acids long. Germline CDR1 KGHSH, CDR2 LQKENI. Trimming left V 6 bases short and J 8 bases short, with 16 bases between. CDR3 bases: TGTGCCAGCTCTTTCGGGTCGCGACGGGGCTACACCTTC. Protein product: CASSFGSRRGYTF. The full variable domain, rest sourced from reference TRBV18 and TRBJ1-2, is NAGVMQNPRHLVRRRGQEARLRCSPMKGHSHVYWYRQLPEEGLKFMVYLQKENIIDESGMPKERFSAEFPKEGPSILRIQQVVRGDSAAYFCASSFGSRRGYTFGSGTRLTVV.